This TCR beta chain was captured in a study of blood T cell repertoires in COVID-19 (dated by TCRdb to about 2020). Context from the whole study: Collaborator samples came from the United States, Italy and Spain and covered acute and convalescent phases of COVID-19. Deeply sampled blood TCRbeta repertoires from subjects exposed to, actively infected with, or recovered from COVID-19 were included in the dataset. Sample metadata almost always included a de-identified subject ID, COVID-19 status, age in years and sex. The prospective study material was composed of cDNA or gDNA derived from T cells, B-cell-depleted T cells, or PBMCs. Where available, HLA class I and class II types were obtained from metadata supplied by the sample provider rather than from assay-based typing. Samples were obtained from the ongoing ImmuneRACE study (first 160 participants) and from over a thousand subjects provided by 6 global collaborators. The repertoires were made available in a free public database intended to serve as a resource for research on the immune response to SARS-CoV-2.

The immunoSEQ Assay, a bias-controlled multiplex PCR, was used to amplify TCRbeta CDR3 regions from genomic DNA. Processing in the source paper ran as follows. The number of nucleated cells in each sample was estimated from the amplification of reference gene primers within the assay. Sequence reads were collapsed and filtered to measure the absolute abundance of every unique TCRbeta CDR3 rearrangement. For each sample, productive Simpson clonality was calculated by taking the square root of Simpson's diversity index across productive rearrangements. This immuneACCESS table, as held by TCRdb, lists in-frame sequences with V and J called but not all clones. Of the missing ones, under half trace to an unresolved V gene in checked studies; the others have no known cause. V, J and clone size are taken as reported in that table, and D and trimming were inferred from the DNA itself. Here the sample has 200,000 to 250,000 clones; 65% to 85% occur a single time. Of the sample, about 7.2% is held by the ten largest clones.

Overall results and qualifications from the work: The amount of clinical and demographic metadata varied by source and participant and was provided uncurated.

There are 14 amino acids in the CDR3, from cysteine to phenylalanine inclusive. The only DNA kept is the CDR3, 42 bases in frame from the first base. According to the germline V gene (reference sequence), CDR1 reads LNHDA and CDR2 reads SQIVND. Here V drops 4 bases and J drops 8 bases, and the junction holds 7 bases not matched to any gene. Enrolling through a virtual design, the prospective study's participants ranged in age from roughly 18 to 95 years and lived across 24 United States geographic areas. Cohort assignment in the prospective study relied on participant-reported clinical history from a screening survey and a study questionnaire. In the prospective study, mobile phlebotomists collected whole blood, serum and a nasopharyngeal or oropharyngeal swab from each participant. Prospective study participants could optionally give additional blood draws and questionnaires over a roughly 2-month period. Before DNA extraction, prospective study blood samples were shipped either frozen or at room temperature.

A remark on this clone: It lacks a known antigen. No clone much larger than this one lies a single base away; base qualities are absent.

This TCR was recovered from a woman aged 35 to 49 with acute COVID-19. Specimen: PBMCs or T cells enriched from blood (not recorded which). Rearrangement joined TRBV19 to TRBJ1-4, with 7 junctional bases fitting TRBD1. The DNA sequence is TGTGCCAGTAGTACCACAGGGGTCGGAGAAAAACTGTTTTTT. Its amino acids are CASSTTGVGEKLFF.